These 21 T cell receptor beta chains share one sample of origin, sequenced in a study of blood T cell repertoires in COVID-19. TCRdb keeps only in-frame clones here, not all; method: immunoSEQ multiplex PCR. Found here are 98,000 or so clones, roughly 86% of them singletons; the top ten hold over 10%. The source material was peripheral blood. These receptors originate from a woman aged 55-69 years in a cohort sampled during active or convalescent COVID-19.

This clone has a single count. The chain combines TRBV2 with TRBJ1-2; D is perhaps TRBD1 (6 bases). The CDR3 covers 14 residues. The germline V gene has CDR1 SNHLY and CDR2 FYNNEI. V gave up 2 bases and J gave up 6 bases, with 13 bases separating them. DNA for the CDR3: TGTGCCAGCAGTGAACGGGGGGCGCGGGATGGCTACACCTTC. Translating gives CASSERGARDGYTF.

V gene TRBV6-6 combines with J gene TRBJ1-2; possible D gene TRBD1, 5 bases. CDR3 size: 13 residues. With 7 bases removed from V and 7 bases from J, the gap between germline ends came to 16 bases. Germline V gene sequence: CDR1 MNHNY, CDR2 SVGAGI (reference sequence). The CDR3 here is CASTGHLDAGYTF. The CDR3 DNA reads as TGTGCCAGCACCGGACACCTAGATGCTGGCTACACCTTC.

V gene TRBV15 combines with J gene TRBJ2-7; unclear D gene. Trimming took 1 base from V and 3 from J, leaving 4 bases between them. This CDR3 contains 12 residues. Germline loops: CDR1 LNHNV, CDR2 YYDKDF (reference sequence). In DNA form, the CDR3 reads TGTGCCACCAGCAGAGGAGTCTACGAGCAGTACTTC. This gives the protein CATSRGVYEQYF.

This clone was picked up a small number of times. The chain has TRBV19 and TRBJ2-7, with D tentatively TRBD1 (7 bases). Germline assignment: CDR1 LNHDA and CDR2 SQIVND (reference sequence). The V end was cut by 4 bases, the J end by 1 base, with 11 bases between. The CDR3 covers 14 residues. The CDR3 region is CASSRAGGSYEQYF. The CDR3 bases are TGTGCCAGTAGTAGGGCAGGGGGGTCCTACGAGCAGTACTTC.

The V call is TRBV19, the J call TRBJ1-5; TRBD1 is a possible D gene (6 bases). CDR1 is LNHDA, CDR2 SQIVND, per germline (reference sequence). The CDR3 is 14 amino acids. Between the trimmed V and J ends, which lost 3 bases and 6 bases, there was a span of 12 bases. The DNA for the CDR3 is TGTGCCAGTAGTATTCCAGGGGCAGGTCAGCCCCAGCATTTT. Amino acid sequence: CASSIPGAGQPQHF.

This chain joins TRBV9 and TRBJ1-3; possible D gene TRBD1, 5 bases. Germline assignment: CDR1 SGDLS and CDR2 YYNGEE. The CDR3 has 16 amino acids. V shed 4 bases and J shed 3 bases, with 17 bases lying between them. In DNA, the CDR3 is TGTGCCAGCAGCCCCCTTCCGGGGGTAGGTGGAAACACCATATATTTT. Encoded protein: CASSPLPGVGGNTIYF.

The rearrangement joins TRBV7-8 to TRBJ2-1, with D possibly TRBD2 on 6 matching bases. The CDR3 consists of 17 residues. V was pared by 2 bases and J by 3 bases, with 17 bases between. The germline gives CDR1 SGHVS, CDR2 FQNEAQ. In nucleotides, the CDR3 is TGTGCCAGCAGCTTAACTTTGGGCGGGGCGGTCTACAATGAGCAGTTCTTC. It specifies CASSLTLGGAVYNEQFF.

The chain joins TRBV3-1 (or the pseudogene TRBV3-2) to TRBJ1-5; the D gene is possibly TRBD1 (5 bases). The length of the CDR3 is 16 residues. Germline CDR1 and CDR2: LGHDT and YNNKEL (reference sequence). Trimming shortened V by 2 bases and J by 0 bases, and 11 bases separated the two germline ends. The CDR3 nucleotides are TGTGCCAGCAGCCAAACGGGCAGGGCTAGCAATCAGCCCCAGCATTTT. It yields the protein CASSQTGRASNQPQHF.

V gene TRBV7-9 combines with J gene TRBJ1-4; 9 bases match TRBD1. The CDR3 is 16 residues long. Germline CDR1 reads SEHNR; CDR2 reads FQNEAQ (reference sequence). Trimming cost V 4 bases and J 6 bases; bases outside gene matches: 9. CDR3: CASSSSGTGRDEKLFF. CDR3 DNA: TGTGCCAGCAGCTCATCTGGGACAGGGAGAGATGAAAAACTGTTTTTT. The whole variable domain, remainder taken from reference TRBV7-9 and TRBJ1-4, is DTGVSQNPRHKITKRGQNVTFRCDPISEHNRLYWYRQTLGQGPEFLTYFQNEAQLEKSRLLSDRFSAERPKGSFSTLEIQRTEQGDSAMYLCASSSSGTGRDEKLFFGSGTQLSVL.

V usage is TRBV4-2 and J usage is TRBJ1-6; possible D gene TRBD1, 6 bases. V lost 4 bases and J 6 bases, leaving 13 bases between the germline ends. The CDR3 loop spans 15 amino acids. CDR1 is LGHNA, CDR2 YNFKEQ, per germline. The CDR3 region has the DNA TGTGCCAGCAGCCCCACCGACAGGAGTAATTCACCCCTCCACTTT. This sequence encodes CASSPTDRSNSPLHF.

This chain connects TRBV7-9 to TRBJ2-1; 16 nucleotides line up with TRBD2. CDR1 is SEHNR, CDR2 FQNEAQ, per germline (reference sequence). This CDR3 has 18 residues. The trim removed 4 bases at V and 1 base at J, leaving 4 bases unmatched. DNA of the CDR3: TGTGCCAGCAGCTCCGGGACTAGCGGGAGGGTATCCTACAATGAGCAGTTCTTC. Protein product: CASSSGTSGRVSYNEQFF.

This rearrangement joins TRBV10-2 to TRBJ2-3, with 11 bases identical to TRBD2. The CDR3 length is 15 residues. CDR1 WSHSY and CDR2 SAAADI come from the germline V gene. After removal of 6 bases from V and 0 bases from J, the junction contained 2 bases not matched to a gene. CDR3 in amino acids: CASRGLAVSTDTQYF. The CDR3 region has the DNA TGCGCCAGCAGGGGACTAGCGGTTAGCACAGATACGCAGTATTTT.

The chain's CDR3 is CASSQSNRGENYTF. The CDR3 coding sequence is TGCGCCAGCAGTCAATCGAACCGGGGGGAAAACTACACCTTC. The chain couples TRBV23-1 to TRBJ1-2, with D perhaps matching TRBD1 (5 bases). TRBV23-1 is treated as an ORF (open reading frame) with a function not yet certain. V lost 0 bases, J lost 10 bases, and 15 bases lay in between. CDR3 length: 14 residues.

V usage is TRBV5-4 and J usage is TRBJ2-7, with 7 bases aligning to TRBD1. The CDR3 is made up of 13 amino acids. The germline gives CDR1 SGHNT, CDR2 YYREEE (reference sequence). Trimming removed 4 bases from V and 2 bases from J; junction bases left unmatched: 3. The CDR3 loop is CASSPGTAYEQYF. In DNA form, the CDR3 reads TGTGCCAGCAGCCCCGGGACAGCCTACGAGCAGTACTTC.

This clone was found once. This chain uses TRBV27 with TRBJ1-2; tentative D call: TRBD1 (6 bases). This CDR3 is built from 13 residues. Germline V gene lookup returns CDR1 MNHEY and CDR2 SMNVEV (reference sequence). Trimming left V 5 bases short and J 5 bases short, with 12 bases between. In nucleotides, the CDR3 is TGTGCCAGCAGTGCTCCGGACAGTTATGGCTACACCTTC. This encodes CASSAPDSYGYTF.

The V call is TRBV7-2, the J call TRBJ1-1; D gene uncertain. The germline V gene has CDR1 SGHTA and CDR2 FQGNSA. Trimming cost V 7 bases and J 1 base, with 13 bases left between them. The CDR3 is made up of 14 amino acids. CDR3 coding DNA: TGTGCCAGCACCCTGTCCTTTTCGAACACTGAAGCTTTCTTT. Its protein product is CASTLSFSNTEAFF.

The chain uses TRBV20-1 and TRBJ2-7, with D hard to call. CDR1 and CDR2 from the germline V gene are DFQATT and SNEGSKA (reference sequence). V was clipped by 6 bases and J by 0 bases, with 6 bases between them. The CDR3 consists of 11 residues. The CDR3 nucleotides are TGCAGTGCCCTCGGCTCCTACGAGCAGTACTTC. Its translation: CSALGSYEQYF.

The V and J genes are TRBV6-6 and TRBJ1-2; no clear D gene. The CDR3 sequence is 12 residues long. Trimming removed 6 bases at V and 8 bases at J, with 13 bases between. Germline V gene sequence: CDR1 MNHNY, CDR2 SVGAGI (reference sequence). CDR3 residues: CASRPPEWGYTF. As DNA, the CDR3 is TGTGCCAGCAGACCCCCGGAGTGGGGCTACACCTTC.

The V and J genes are TRBV28 and TRBJ1-6, with 9 bases identical to TRBD1. Germline V gene lookup returns CDR1 MDHEN and CDR2 SYDVKM. The CDR3 loop spans 16 amino acids. J lost 9 bases, V lost 6 bases, and 12 bases had no gene match. In nucleotides, the CDR3 is TGTGCCAGCAGCCCGTGGACAGGGGAAGGCGGTTCACCCCTCCACTTT. Protein product: CASSPWTGEGGSPLHF.

The V call is TRBV9, the J call TRBJ1-3; weak D call: TRBD1 (6 bases). The CDR3 contains 14 residues. CDR1 and CDR2 (germline): SGDLS, YYNGEE. Trimming shortened V by 0 bases and J by 6 bases, and 10 bases separated the two germline ends. The DNA of the CDR3 is TGTGCCAGCAGCGTAGGGGGGCTCGAAAACACCATATATTTT. This encodes CASSVGGLENTIYF.

This clone was detected only once. This chain connects TRBV5-1 to TRBJ2-5; D possibly corresponds to TRBD1 (5 bases). Germline CDR1 SGHRS, CDR2 YFSETQ. The CDR3 totals 14 residues. Trimming removed 0 bases at V and 5 bases at J, with 11 bases between. In DNA, the CDR3 is TGCGCCAGCAGCTTGGAATCTACAGGCGAGACCCAGTACTTC. Translation: CASSLESTGETQYF. Full variable domain (missing parts from reference TRBV5-1 and TRBJ2-5): KAGVTQTPRYLIKTRGQQVTLSCSPISGHRSVSWYQQTPGQGLQFLFEYFSETQRNKGNFPGRFSGRQFSNSRSEMNVSTLELGDSALYLCASSLESTGETQYFGPGTRLLVL.